This T cell receptor beta chain was observed in a study of blood T cell repertoires in COVID-19. V was shortened by 0 bases and J by 0 bases, with 9 bases between the two germline ends. The germline CDR1 and CDR2 sequences are SGHTA and FQGNSA. CDR3 length: 15 residues. Profiling relied on immunoSEQ multiplex PCR, and the TCRdb table lists in-frame clones only, not all of them. This sample has more than 300,000 clones; just under 90% occur once, and the top ten carry around 1.9%. The receptor was isolated from a woman aged 25-40 years with COVID-19, enrolled during active disease. The chain recombines TRBV7-2 with TRBJ2-7; TRBD1 is a possible D gene (6 bases). Sequenced sample: peripheral blood. CDR3 coding DNA: TGTGCCAGCAGCTTAGCGGACAGAAGCTCCTACGAGCAGTACTTC. Its protein is CASSLADRSSYEQYF.